A single sample gave rise to the 29 T cell receptor beta chains below, sequenced in a study of T cell repertoires and HLA-DP antigens. Libraries were prepared by immunoSEQ multiplex PCR; TCRdb keeps only in-frame clonotypes and omits some of them. The top ten hold about 1.8% of the sample, which has about 89,000 clones, about 89% seen once. Their antigens remain unidentified. Source material: CD4+ T cells from PBMCs. These receptors were obtained from a man aged 50 to 59 in good health and CMV-seronegative.

The chain couples TRBV11-2 to TRBJ2-1; 12 nucleotides match TRBD2. The CDR3 extends over 15 amino acids. V lost 4 bases and J lost 12; bases outside the gene matches: 10. From germline, CDR1 is SGHAT and CDR2 FQNNGV. The CDR3 spells CASSSLAGGFGGQFF. CDR3 DNA sequence: TGTGCCAGCAGCTCACTAGCGGGAGGATTTGGTGGGCAGTTCTTC.

This rearrangement joins TRBV5-8 to TRBJ2-2; D uncertain. Germline V gene data show CDR1 as SGHTS and CDR2 as YDEGEE. The CDR3 sequence is 15 residues long. Deletions cut 0 bases from V and 1 base from J, with 7 bases between. The CDR3 is CASSLVGLNTGELFF. As DNA, the CDR3 is TGTGCCAGCAGCTTGGTTGGGTTGAACACCGGGGAGCTGTTTTTT.

This sequence joins TRBV7-2 and TRBJ1-2, with D uncertain. The ends were cut back, 2 bases at V and 4 bases at J, with 5 bases in the middle. The CDR3 loop spans 12 amino acids. Germline V CDR1 and CDR2: SGHTA, FQGNSA. Here the CDR3 DNA reads TGTGCCAGCAGCTTAACAGTCTATGGCTACACCTTC. Amino acids: CASSLTVYGYTF.

V and J are TRBV7-3 and TRBJ2-1; 13 bases line up with TRBD2. The CDR3 covers 16 residues. Trimming cost V 5 bases and J 6 bases; bases outside gene matches: 7. CDR1 SGHTA and CDR2 FQGTGA come from the germline V gene. The CDR3 sequence is CASSPQTSGGLNEQFF. Here the CDR3 DNA reads TGTGCCAGCAGCCCGCAGACTAGCGGGGGGCTCAATGAGCAGTTCTTC.

In nucleotides, the CDR3 is TGTGCCATCAGTCTAGCGGGAGTCGGGAACGAGCAGTACTTC. This encodes CAISLAGVGNEQYF. V is TRBV10-3 and J is TRBJ2-7, with 10 bases lining up with TRBD2. This CDR3 region has 14 residues. Unmatched junction bases numbered 6, after V lost 5 bases and J lost 5 bases. The germline V gene encodes CDR1 ENHRY and CDR2 SYGVKD.

The chain recombines TRBV6-1 with TRBJ2-2, with D unclear. The CDR3 covers 14 residues. Deletions cut 5 bases from V and 1 base from J, with 8 bases between. Germline V gene sequence: CDR1 MNHNS, CDR2 SASEGT. CDR3 residues: CASSPQQNTGELFF. CDR3 sequence (DNA): TGTGCCAGCAGTCCTCAGCAGAACACCGGGGAGCTGTTTTTT.

The J gene is TRBJ2-3, the V gene TRBV6-1; the match to TRBD2 covers 13 bases. J gave up 6 bases and V 5 bases, and 5 bases lay outside the gene matches. Germline loops: CDR1 MNHNS, CDR2 SASEGT. The CDR3 runs to 15 residues. The CDR3 region is CASSNGLAGEDTQYF. As DNA, the CDR3 is TGTGCCAGCAGTAACGGACTAGCGGGGGAGGATACGCAGTATTTT.

The genes are TRBV6-5 and TRBJ2-1; D is unresolved. The germline gives CDR1 MNHEY, CDR2 SVGAGI. The length of the CDR3 is 13 residues. Trimming stripped 5 bases from V and 7 bases from J, with 12 bases between. The CDR3 here is CASSPDGPNEQFF. CDR3 DNA: TGTGCCAGCAGTCCGGACGGTCCGAATGAGCAGTTCTTC.

The chain is built from TRBV5-1 and TRBJ2-3; D is uncertain. V shed 0 bases and J shed 2 bases, with 10 bases lying between them. There are 15 residues in the CDR3. Germline V gene lookup returns CDR1 SGHRS and CDR2 YFSETQ. As DNA, the CDR3 is TGCGCCAGCAGCTTGGGGGCCAAGTTCACAGATACGCAGTATTTT. Protein product: CASSLGAKFTDTQYF.

The J gene is TRBJ2-1, the V gene TRBV6-6; D remains unclear. The CDR3 spans 14 residues. Trimming pared 7 bases from V and 0 bases from J, leaving 10 bases between. CDR1 and CDR2 (germline): MNHNY, SVGAGI (reference sequence). CDR3 residues: CASTGRSSYNEQFF. CDR3 nucleotides: TGTGCCAGCACTGGAAGAAGCTCCTACAATGAGCAGTTCTTC.

The chain's CDR3 is CASSESGRGTGELFF. CDR3 sequence (DNA): TGTGCCAGCAGCGAAAGCGGCAGAGGGACCGGGGAGCTGTTTTTT. The V gene is TRBV6-1, the J gene TRBJ2-2, with D perhaps TRBD2 (5 bases). Per germline, CDR1 MNHNS and CDR2 SASEGT. The CDR3 is 15 residues long. Deletions cut 6 bases from V and 5 bases from J, with 16 bases between.

The chain is built from TRBV30 and TRBJ1-1; no clear D. The CDR3 sequence is 13 residues long. Germline assignment: CDR1 GTSNPN and CDR2 SVGIG (reference sequence). Between the trimmed V and J ends, which lost 3 bases and 4 bases, there was a span of 12 bases. The DNA for the CDR3 is TGTGCCTGGAGGAAGGGAAGGAGCACTGAAGCTTTCTTT. It encodes CAWRKGRSTEAFF.

This rearrangement joins TRBV29-1 to TRBJ2-7; D not resolved. V dropped 5 bases and J dropped 7 bases, with 12 bases sitting between them. The germline V gene encodes CDR1 SQVTM and CDR2 ANQGSEA. The CDR3 has 11 residues. The CDR3 spells CSVYSRGEQYF. The CDR3 coding sequence is TGCAGCGTTTACTCCCGTGGGGAGCAGTACTTC.

The chain joins TRBV27 to TRBJ1-6; 7 bases are shared with TRBD1. CDR1 MNHEY and CDR2 SMNVEV come from the germline V gene (reference sequence). CDR3 length equals 17 residues. V shed 5 bases and J 7 bases; nucleotides not matched to a gene: 14. CDR3 residues: CASSPRTGDLRNSPLHF. The CDR3 DNA follows: TGTGCCAGCAGTCCCAGGACAGGCGACCTTCGGAATTCACCCCTCCACTTT.

The V and J genes are TRBV2 and TRBJ1-6; maybe TRBD1 (6 bases). V shed 2 bases and J shed 10 bases, with 15 bases lying between them. This CDR3 region has 15 residues. Germline-derived CDR1 and CDR2 are SNHLY and FYNNEI. CDR3 DNA: TGTGCCAGCAGTGAAATAGGGGGGCAGCAATCACCCCTCCACTTT. Translated: CASSEIGGQQSPLHF. Full variable domain (outside the CDR3, taken from reference TRBV2 and TRBJ1-6): EPEVTQTPSHQVTQMGQEVILRCVPISNHLYFYWYRQILGQKVEFLVSFYNNEISEKSEIFDDQFSVERPDGSNFTLKIRSTKLEDSAMYFCASSEIGGQQSPLHFGNGTRLTVT.

V usage is TRBV19 and J usage is TRBJ2-1, with no clear D. CDR3 length: 11 residues. CDR1 and CDR2 (germline): LNHDA, SQIVND (reference sequence). Trimming shortened V by 3 bases and J by 6 bases, and 3 bases separated the two germline ends. The CDR3 bases are TGTGCCAGTAGTATCTTCAATGAGCAGTTCTTC. This codes for CASSIFNEQFF.

The rearrangement links TRBV15 to TRBJ2-4, with a tentative D call TRBD2 (5 bases). The CDR3 covers 16 residues. Trimming pared 4 bases from V and 0 bases from J, leaving 13 bases between. Germline values: CDR1 LNHNV, CDR2 YYDKDF (reference sequence). As DNA, the CDR3 is TGTGCCACCAGCACCCAACGGGGAACAGCCAAAAACATTCAGTACTTC. Protein: CATSTQRGTAKNIQYF.

The V gene is TRBV27, the J gene TRBJ2-1, with 10 bases matching TRBD2. The CDR3 contains 16 residues. V lost 5 bases, J lost 6 bases, and 10 bases stayed unmatched. In germline, CDR1 is MNHEY, CDR2 SMNVEV (reference sequence). The DNA of the CDR3 is TGTGCCAGCAGTCGCAGAGGGCTAGCGGGGGCCAATGAGCAGTTCTTC. Protein product: CASSRRGLAGANEQFF.

This clone was observed a single time. This rearrangement joins TRBV11-2 to TRBJ1-1; D remains unclear. The CDR3 is 14 residues long. Trimming took 4 bases from V and 14 from J, leaving 23 bases between them. CDR1 is SGHAT and CDR2 is FQNNGV in the germline V gene. The CDR3 nucleotides are TGTGCCAGCAGCTCAACCGCCCCTGGGTCGGTACGGTTCTTT. Translating it yields CASSSTAPGSVRFF.

The J gene is TRBJ1-1, the V gene TRBV5-4; D is undetermined. The V gene lost 4 bases and the J gene lost 0 bases, with 7 bases spanning the gap. The germline V gene has CDR1 SGHNT and CDR2 YYREEE (reference sequence). The CDR3 extends over 13 amino acids. CDR3 coding DNA: TGTGCCAGCAGCCGGACGGTGAACACTGAAGCTTTCTTT. Its translation is CASSRTVNTEAFF.

V usage is TRBV30 and J usage is TRBJ2-7; D is ambiguous. Germline CDR1 and CDR2: GTSNPN and SVGIG (reference sequence). Trimming stripped 1 base from V and 5 bases from J, with 12 bases between. The CDR3 is made up of 13 amino acids. This chain's CDR3 is CAWSGTVFHEQYF. Here the CDR3 DNA reads TGTGCCTGGAGTGGGACGGTCTTCCACGAGCAGTACTTC.

This chain joins TRBV5-4 and TRBJ2-3; TRBD1 or TRBD2 may be the D gene (6 bases each). The CDR3 is made up of 15 amino acids. Germline CDR1 and CDR2: SGHNT and YYREEE (reference sequence). Trimming removed 2 bases at V and 6 bases at J, with 16 bases between. DNA for the CDR3: TGTGCCAGCAGCTTCCCGGGGGCTCGGGCCGATACGCAGTATTTT. It codes for CASSFPGARADTQYF.

This chain uses TRBV28 with TRBJ2-7; 8 bases are a match to TRBD1. The J segment lost 5 bases and the V segment lost 3 bases, leaving 6 bases of the junction unmatched. The V gene's germline CDR1 is MDHEN and CDR2 SYDVKM. The CDR3 covers 14 residues. DNA for the CDR3: TGTGCCAGCAGTTTGGGCAGGGGGCAACACGAGCAGTACTTC. Protein sequence: CASSLGRGQHEQYF.

This clone has just a few counts. The chain has TRBV27 and TRBJ2-7, with D possibly matching TRBD2 (6 bases). Between the trimmed V and J ends, which lost 0 bases and 7 bases, there was a span of 16 bases. The germline gives CDR1 MNHEY, CDR2 SMNVEV (reference sequence). There are 15 residues in the CDR3. The CDR3 DNA follows: TGTGCCAGCAGTTTATCGATAATATCTGGGGGGGAGCAGTACTTC. As protein: CASSLSIISGGEQYF.

The CDR3 region is CASSSQQGYGYTF. The CDR3 nucleotides are TGTGCCAGCAGCTCACAACAGGGTTATGGCTACACCTTC. V and J are TRBV7-3 and TRBJ1-2; maybe TRBD1 (6 bases). V was shortened by 4 bases and J by 5 bases, with 11 bases between the two germline ends. Germline-derived CDR1 and CDR2 are SGHTA and FQGTGA. The CDR3 is 13 amino acids.

This rearrangement joins TRBV18 to TRBJ1-1; no clear D gene. The ends were cut back, 6 bases at V and 1 base at J, with 9 bases in the middle. This CDR3 region has 13 residues. Germline-derived CDR1 and CDR2 are KGHSH and LQKENI. The CDR3 nucleotides read TGTGCCAGCTCGCCCTCCCAGAACACTGAAGCTTTCTTT. It is translated as CASSPSQNTEAFF.

The CDR3 region is CASSFGADQETQYF. The CDR3 DNA sequence: TGTGCCAGCAGCTTCGGGGCGGACCAAGAGACCCAGTACTTC. The gene calls are TRBV5-5 and TRBJ2-5; D assignment may be TRBD1 or TRBD2 (5 bases each). This CDR3 comprises 14 residues. Germline V gene data show CDR1 as SGHKS and CDR2 as YYEKEE (reference sequence). Between the trimmed V and J ends, which lost 2 bases and 0 bases, there was a span of 8 bases. Full variable domain (outside the CDR3, taken from reference TRBV5-5 and TRBJ2-5): DAGVTQSPTHLIKTRGQQVTLRCSPISGHKSVSWYQQVLGQGPQFIFQYYEKEERGRGNFPDRFSARQFPNYSSELNVNALLLGDSALYLCASSFGADQETQYFGPGTRLLVL.

This clone showed up just once. This chain links TRBV6-1 with TRBJ1-5; D call uncertain. Trimming stripped 2 bases from V and 0 bases from J, with 5 bases between. This CDR3 has 14 amino acids. Germline V gives CDR1 MNHNS, CDR2 SASEGT. CDR3 in amino acids: CASSENSSNQPQHF. Written as DNA, the CDR3 is TGTGCCAGCAGTGAAAACAGTAGCAATCAGCCCCAGCATTTT.

The genes are TRBV7-3 and TRBJ1-1; 7 positions match TRBD1. CDR3 length equals 15 residues. V gave up 2 bases and J gave up 5 bases; unmatched junction bases: 8. Germline V gives CDR1 SGHTA, CDR2 FQGTGA. CDR3: CASSLSPRGGTEAFF. The DNA of the CDR3 is TGTGCCAGCAGCTTATCCCCCAGGGGGGGGACTGAAGCTTTCTTT.